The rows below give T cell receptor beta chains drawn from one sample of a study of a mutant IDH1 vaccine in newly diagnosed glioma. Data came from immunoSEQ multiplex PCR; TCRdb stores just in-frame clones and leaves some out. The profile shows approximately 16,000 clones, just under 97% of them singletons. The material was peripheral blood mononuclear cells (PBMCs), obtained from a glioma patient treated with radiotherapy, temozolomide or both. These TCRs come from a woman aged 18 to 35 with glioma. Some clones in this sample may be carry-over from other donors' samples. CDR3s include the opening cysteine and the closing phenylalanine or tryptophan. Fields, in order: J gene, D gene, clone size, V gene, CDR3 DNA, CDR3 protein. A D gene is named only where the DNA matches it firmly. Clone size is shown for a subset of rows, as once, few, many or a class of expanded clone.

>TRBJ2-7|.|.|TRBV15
TGTGCCACCAGCAGAGGTACGACGGGCTACGAGCAGTACTTC
CATSRGTTGYEQYF
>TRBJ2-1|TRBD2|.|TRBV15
TGTGCCACCAGCAGAGATAGCGGGAGGGCCCACAATGAGCAGTTCTTC
CATSRDSGRAHNEQFF
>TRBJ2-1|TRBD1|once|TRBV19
TGTGCCAGCGCTACAGGGGGTCGTGAGCAGTTCTTC
CASATGGREQFF
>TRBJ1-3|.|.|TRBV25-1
TGTGCCAGCAGTCTGGAAGGGGATCCTGGAAACACCATATATTTT
CASSLEGDPGNTIYF
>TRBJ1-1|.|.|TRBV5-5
TGTGCCAGCAGTCATGTGTACCGGGGATCGAACACTGAAGCTTTCTTT
CASSHVYRGSNTEAFF
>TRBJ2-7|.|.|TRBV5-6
TGTGCCAGCAGCTCGTTCTCGGAGACCGAGCAGTACTTC
CASSSFSETEQYF
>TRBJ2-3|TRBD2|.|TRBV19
TGTGCCAGTAGTAATTTTGCGGGGGGTTCAGATACGCAGTATTTT
CASSNFAGGSDTQYF
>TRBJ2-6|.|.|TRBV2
TGTGCCAGCGGAGTCGTCCTTCCAGGCGTCCTGACTTTC
CASGVVLPGVLTF
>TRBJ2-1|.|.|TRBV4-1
TGCGCCAGCAGCCAAGACGGGGGCGGGCTTACCTACAATGAGCAGTTCTTC
CASSQDGGGLTYNEQFF
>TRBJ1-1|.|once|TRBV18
TGTGCCAGCTCACGAGGAGAGAACACTGAAGCTTTCTTT
CASSRGENTEAFF
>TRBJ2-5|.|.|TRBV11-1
TGTGCCAGCAGCTTGGAAGTAGGGAGTGGGGAGACCCAGTACTTC
CASSLEVGSGETQYF
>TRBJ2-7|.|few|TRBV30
TGTGCCTGGAGTGTAGGAGGGCCGCAGCAGTACTTC
CAWSVGGPQQYF
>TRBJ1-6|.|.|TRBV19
TGTGCCAGTAGTATAAACTATAATTCACCCCTCCACTTT
CASSINYNSPLHF
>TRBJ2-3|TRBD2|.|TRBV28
TGTGCCAGCAGTTTTTACCAGAGCGGGGGACTAGCGGGGACAACAGATACGCAGTATTTT
CASSFYQSGGLAGTTDTQYF
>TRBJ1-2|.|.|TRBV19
TGTGCCAGTAGTACCGAAGGGGCTCGGGGCTATGGCTACACCTTC
CASSTEGARGYGYTF
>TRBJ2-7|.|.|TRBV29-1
TGCAGCGTTCGGCGGGCAGCCTCCTACGAGCAGTACTTC
CSVRRAASYEQYF
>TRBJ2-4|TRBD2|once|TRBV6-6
TGTGCCAGCAGGATTAGCGGGAGGGAGGACATTCAGTACTTC
CASRISGREDIQYF
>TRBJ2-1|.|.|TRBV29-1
TGCAGCGTTTTAGGAGGGTACAGGTACAATGAGCAGTTCTTC
CSVLGGYRYNEQFF
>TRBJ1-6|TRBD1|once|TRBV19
TGTGCCTGCCGGGACAGGGCTCGGAATTCACCCCTCCACTTT
CACRDRARNSPLHF
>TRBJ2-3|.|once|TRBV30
TGTGCCTGGAGTCCCCTGGGGTGGGGGGCGGGCGGGTATTTT
CAWSPLGWGAGGYF
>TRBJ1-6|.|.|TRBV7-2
TGTGCCAGCAGCGAGCTTGCGGGACCGAGGGACTCACCCCTCCACTTT
CASSELAGPRDSPLHF
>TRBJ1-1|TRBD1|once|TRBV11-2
TGTGCCGCGGGTACCAGGGGGGCCACTGAAGCTTTCTTT
CAAGTRGATEAFF
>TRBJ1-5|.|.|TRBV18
TGTGCCAGCTCACCCTGGGCAGGGGGCAATCAGCCCCAGCATTTT
CASSPWAGGNQPQHF
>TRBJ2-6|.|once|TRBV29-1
TGCAGCGCAAAGGGACTTTACTCTGGGGCCAACGTCCTGACTTTC
CSAKGLYSGANVLTF
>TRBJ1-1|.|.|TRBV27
TGTGCCAGCAGAGTCCTAGACAGGAACACTGAAGCTTTCTTT
CASRVLDRNTEAFF
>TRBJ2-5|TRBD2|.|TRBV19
TGTGCCAGTAGTCGAAAAGCAGACAGAGGACTAGCGGGGGGCACCGGGACCCAGTACTTC
CASSRKADRGLAGGTGTQYF
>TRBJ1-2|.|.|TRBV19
TGTGCCAGTAGTGTCAGGGACTATGGCTACACCTTC
CASSVRDYGYTF
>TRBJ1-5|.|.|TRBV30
TGTATGAGGGACTCCGCTAGCAATCAGCCCCAGCATTTT
CMRDSASNQPQHF
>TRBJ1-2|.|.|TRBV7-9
TGTGCCAGCAGCCCTCGACACCCCGCTAACTATGGCTACACCTTC
CASSPRHPANYGYTF
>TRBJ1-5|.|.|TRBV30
TGTGCCTGGGGTGGGGGGAATGGCAATCAGCCCCAGCATTTT
CAWGGGNGNQPQHF
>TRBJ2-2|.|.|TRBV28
TGTGCCAGCAGTAAACCTCGGACGGACATTTTGAACACCGGGGAGCTGTTTTTT
CASSKPRTDILNTGELFF
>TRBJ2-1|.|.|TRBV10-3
TGTGCCATCAGTGAGAAGGGAGGACAGATTGATGAGCAGTTCTTC
CAISEKGGQIDEQFF
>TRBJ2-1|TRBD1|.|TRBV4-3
TGCGCCAGCAGCCTGGGGACAGGGGCGTATGAGCAGTTCTTC
CASSLGTGAYEQFF
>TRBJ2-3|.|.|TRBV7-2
TGTGCCAGCAGCCCCCAGCGGTCAGATACGCAGTATTTT
CASSPQRSDTQYF
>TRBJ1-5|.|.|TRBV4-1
TGCGCCAGCAGCCAAGATAGAGAGAACCAAAGGAATCAGCCCCAGCATTTT
CASSQDRENQRNQPQHF
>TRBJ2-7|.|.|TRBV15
TGTGCCACCAGCCCCCCCTCCTACGAGCAGTACTTC
CATSPPSYEQYF
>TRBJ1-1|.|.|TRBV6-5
TGTGCCAGCAGGAGGCGGGACCGATACGAGGAAGCTTTCTTT
CASRRRDRYEEAFF
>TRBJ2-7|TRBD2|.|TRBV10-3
TGTGCCATCAGTGAGTCGACCCAAGGGAGGGGAGAGCAGTACTTC
CAISESTQGRGEQYF
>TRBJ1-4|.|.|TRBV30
TGTGCCTGCCGATACAGGGTTCGGGAACCTGCAACTAATGAAAAACTGTTTTTT
CACRYRVREPATNEKLFF
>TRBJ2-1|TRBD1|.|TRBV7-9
TGTGCCAGCAGCCAATGGGACAGGGACTACAATGAGCAGTTCTTC
CASSQWDRDYNEQFF
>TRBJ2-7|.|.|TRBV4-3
TGCGCCAGCAGCCTCCTGGGCCCTTCACAAACAGCCTCCTACGAGCAGTACTTC
CASSLLGPSQTASYEQYF
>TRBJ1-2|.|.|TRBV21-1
TGTGCCAGCAGGCACAGATTTTTGGACGGGGCCGACTATGGCTACACCTTC
CASRHRFLDGADYGYTF
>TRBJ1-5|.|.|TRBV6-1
TGTGCCAGCAGGGAAAATACGGGACGACATCAGCCCCAGCATTTT
CASRENTGRHQPQHF
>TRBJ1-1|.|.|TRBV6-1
TGTGCCAGCAGTGAAGCGCCCGGAAGCGAAGCTTTCTTT
CASSEAPGSEAFF
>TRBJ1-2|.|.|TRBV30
TGTGCCTGGAGTGGGTCCAGGTATGGCTACACCTTC
CAWSGSRYGYTF
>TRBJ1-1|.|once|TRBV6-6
TGTGCCAGCAGTTACGGGGGAGGGGGCACTGAAGCTTTCTTT
CASSYGGGGTEAFF
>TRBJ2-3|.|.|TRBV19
TGTGCCCCCTCGAGGGATACGCAGTATTTT
CAPSRDTQYF
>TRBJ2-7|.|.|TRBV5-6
TGTGCCAGCAGCCGCCGACTAGGTTCCTACGAGCAGTACTTC
CASSRRLGSYEQYF
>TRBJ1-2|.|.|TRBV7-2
TGTGCCAGCAGCCCCCACCAGGGACTTGGCTACACCTTC
CASSPHQGLGYTF
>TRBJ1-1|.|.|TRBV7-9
TGTGCCAGCAGCCGACCCGACACTGAAGCTTTCTTT
CASSRPDTEAFF
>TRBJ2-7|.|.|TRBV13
TGTGCCAGCAGCTTTTCTAGAGAGCGTTCCGTCCCCGAGCAGTACTTC
CASSFSRERSVPEQYF
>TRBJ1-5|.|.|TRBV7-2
TGTGCCAGCAGCCGGGGGGGGCTTAGCAATCAGCCCCAGCATTTT
CASSRGGLSNQPQHF
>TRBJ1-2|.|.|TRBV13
TGTGCCAGCAGCTCCGGGGGCCGCTCCTATGGCTACACCTTC
CASSSGGRSYGYTF
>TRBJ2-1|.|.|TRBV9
TGTGCCAGCAGCGGAATTGGAGGTTACAATGAGCAGTTCTTC
CASSGIGGYNEQFF
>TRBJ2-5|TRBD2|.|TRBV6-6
TGTGCCAGCAACGGACTAGCGGGGGTCCCAGAGGAGACCCAGTACTTC
CASNGLAGVPEETQYF
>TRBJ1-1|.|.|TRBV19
TGTGCCAGTAGTGTAGCGCAGGGTAGCGCTGAAGCTTTCTTT
CASSVAQGSAEAFF
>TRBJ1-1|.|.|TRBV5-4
TGTGCCAGCAGCGCTGCACAAACATTAAACACTGAAGCTTTCTTT
CASSAAQTLNTEAFF
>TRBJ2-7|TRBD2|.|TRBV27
TGTGCCAGCAGAAACAGGGCACTAGCGGGTGATACCTACGAGCAGTACTTC
CASRNRALAGDTYEQYF
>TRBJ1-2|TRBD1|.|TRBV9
TGTGCCAGCAGCCCGACAGGGGGCGTCGGCTACACCTTC
CASSPTGGVGYTF